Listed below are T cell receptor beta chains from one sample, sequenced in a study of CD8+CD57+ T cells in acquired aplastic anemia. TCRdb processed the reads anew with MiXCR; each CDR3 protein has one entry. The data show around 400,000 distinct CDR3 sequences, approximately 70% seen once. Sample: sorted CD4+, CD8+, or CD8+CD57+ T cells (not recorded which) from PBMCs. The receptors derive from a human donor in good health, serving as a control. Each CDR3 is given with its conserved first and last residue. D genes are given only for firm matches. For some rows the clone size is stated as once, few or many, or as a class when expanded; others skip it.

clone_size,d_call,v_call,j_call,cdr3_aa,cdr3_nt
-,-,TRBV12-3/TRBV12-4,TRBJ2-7,CASRLNYEQYF,TGTGCCAGCAGGCTGAACTACGAGCAGTACTTC
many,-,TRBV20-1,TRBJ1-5,CSASPSSNQPQHF,TGCAGTGCTAGTCCTTCCAGCAATCAGCCCCAGCATTTT
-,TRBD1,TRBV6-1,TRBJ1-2,CASSETTGGAHGYTF,TGTGCCAGCAGTGAAACTACAGGGGGCGCACATGGCTACACCTTC
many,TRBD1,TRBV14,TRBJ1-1,CASSRLQGADTEAFF,TGTGCCAGCAGCCGTTTACAGGGGGCGGACACTGAAGCTTTCTTT
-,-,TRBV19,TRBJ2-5,CASNKNGMYDQYF,TGTGCCAGTAATAAAAACGGGATGTACGACCAGTACTTC
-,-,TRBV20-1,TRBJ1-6,CSAIGPGDTALHF,TGCAGTGCTATCGGTCCAGGGGACACTGCCCTCCACTTT
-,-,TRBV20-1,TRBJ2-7,CSARDSGSFGSYEQYF,TGCAGTGCTAGAGATTCCGGTAGTTTTGGCTCCTACGAGCAGTACTTC
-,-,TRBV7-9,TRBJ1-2,CASSQASRDTEAF,TGTGCCAGCAGCCAAGCGTCCAGGGACACTGAAGCCTTC
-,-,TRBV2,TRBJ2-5,CASSGDLGETQYF,TGTGCCAGCAGTGGAGATCTGGGGGAGACCCAGTACTTC
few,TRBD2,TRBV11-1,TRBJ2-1,CASSLGLAGAEKQFF,TGTGCCAGCAGCTTAGGTCTAGCGGGGGCTGAGAAGCAGTTCTTC
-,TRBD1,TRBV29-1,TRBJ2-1,CSVADRDPSSYNEQFF,TGCAGCGTAGCAGACAGGGACCCGAGCTCCTACAATGAGCAGTTCTTC
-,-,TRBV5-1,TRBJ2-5,CASSYNQVAKTQYF,TGCGCCAGCAGCTACAACCAGGTGGCGAAGACCCAGTACTTC